These 14 T cell receptor beta chains were sequenced from one sample in a study of response to subunit inactivated influenza vaccine. TCRdb re-analysed the RT-PCR reads in MiXCR, keeping a single row per CDR3 protein. The table records 550,000 to 800,000 distinct CDR3 sequences, approximately 14% of them present only once. The sample consisted of PBMCs from blood, taken roughly 13 days after vaccination. These receptors originate from a man between 50 and 59 years old who received an inactivated influenza vaccine.

The chain joins TRBV5-1 to TRBJ2-3; 9 nucleotides line up with TRBD1. Germline V gene data show CDR1 as SGHRS and CDR2 as YFSETQ. The CDR3 runs 16 residues. V trimming: 1 base; J trimming: 4 bases; junction bases outside the gene matches: 7. The CDR3 bases are TGCGCCAGCAGCTTGCCGACAGGGGGTAACGCAGATACGCAGTATTTT. Translating it yields CASSLPTGGNADTQYF.

This clonotype was recorded a few times. This chain connects TRBV6-1 to TRBJ1-2; a possible D gene is TRBD1 (5 bases). Trimming took 6 bases from V and 8 from J, leaving 13 bases between them. Per germline, CDR1 MNHNS and CDR2 SASEGT. CDR3 length equals 12 residues. DNA for the CDR3: TGTGCCAGCAGATGGGGAAGGGACGGCTACACCTTC. It translates to CASRWGRDGYTF.

V is TRBV6-1 and J is TRBJ1-1; 7 bases line up with TRBD1. With 7 bases clipped from V and 1 base from J, the junction kept 6 bases outside the gene matches. The CDR3 loop spans 14 amino acids. The germline CDR1 and CDR2 sequences are MNHNS and SASEGT. CDR3 in amino acids: CASNRQGQNTEAFF. The CDR3 DNA reads TGTGCCAGCAACAGACAGGGTCAGAACACTGAAGCTTTCTTT.

The V gene is TRBV5-1, the J gene TRBJ2-1; TRBD1 matches at 10 bases. The CDR3 consists of 15 residues. Germline CDR1 reads SGHRS; CDR2 reads YFSETQ. The junction had 5 bases not matched to a gene; V was cut back by 0 bases and J by 8 bases. For the CDR3, the DNA is TGCGCCAGCAGCTTGGCCGGGACAGGGGTATATGAGCAGTTCTTC. Protein sequence: CASSLAGTGVYEQFF.

This clonotype was observed at least ten times. The rearrangement joins TRBV27 to TRBJ2-1; D may match TRBD1 or TRBD2 (5 bases each). The CDR3 covers 15 residues. Germline assignment: CDR1 MNHEY and CDR2 SMNVEV (reference sequence). V was shortened by 3 bases and J by 4 bases, with 13 bases between the two germline ends. The CDR3 DNA reads as TGTGCCAGCAGTTTGGCAGGGACGGGATACAATGAGCAGTTCTTC. This codes for CASSLAGTGYNEQFF.

This clonotype was recorded a few times. The chain carries TRBV4-2 and TRBJ2-5; a weak D match, TRBD1 (6 bases). The germline gives CDR1 LGHNA, CDR2 YNFKEQ. Trimming pared 0 bases from V and 5 bases from J, leaving 16 bases between. The CDR3 is 16 amino acids. The CDR3 region has the DNA TGTGCCAGCAGCCAAGATTCGGCAGGGGTGGAGGAGACCCAGTACTTC. Translation: CASSQDSAGVEETQYF.

This clonotype was seen only a few times. The chain employs TRBV9 and TRBJ2-1; D unresolved. The CDR3 is made up of 14 amino acids. Germline lookup yields CDR1 SGDLS and CDR2 YYNGEE. V lost 1 base and J lost 3, with 8 bases in between. The DNA for the CDR3 is TGTGCCAGCAGCGTAATGAACAACTACAATGAGCAGTTCTTC. Translated, it gives CASSVMNNYNEQFF. Together with reference TRBV9 and TRBJ2-1, the CDR3 gives the full variable domain: DSGVTQTPKHLITATGQRVTLRCSPRSGDLSVYWYQQSLDQGLQFLIQYYNGEERAKGNILERFSAQQFPDLHSELNLSSLELGDSALYFCASSVMNNYNEQFFGPGTRLTVL.

The chain couples TRBV28 to TRBJ2-1; 8 nucleotides match TRBD2. The J segment lost 4 bases and the V segment lost 1 base, leaving 3 bases of the junction unmatched. The CDR3 sequence is 15 residues long. Looked up from germline, CDR1 is MDHEN and CDR2 is SYDVKM. Written as DNA, the CDR3 is TGTGCCAGCAGTTTATCCCAGCGGGGGTACAATGAGCAGTTCTTC. Translating it yields CASSLSQRGYNEQFF.

This clonotype was seen only a few times. V usage is TRBV7-6 and J usage is TRBJ1-3; maybe TRBD1 (6 bases). Trimming took 3 bases from V and 2 from J, leaving 14 bases between them. The CDR3 spans 16 residues. CDR1 and CDR2 from the germline V gene are SGHVS and FNYEAQ. CDR3 coding DNA: TGTGCCAGCAGCTTTCAGGGGAGAGGAACTGGAAACACCATATATTTT. Encoded protein: CASSFQGRGTGNTIYF.

This clonotype turned up a few times. This sequence joins TRBV29-1 and TRBJ2-1; the D gene is possibly TRBD1 (7 bases). CDR3 length: 15 amino acids. With 6 bases removed from V and 0 bases from J, the gap between germline ends came to 15 bases. The germline V gene encodes CDR1 SQVTM and CDR2 ANQGSEA. Here the CDR3 DNA reads TGCAGCGTGACCCCAGGGGGACTCTCCTACAATGAGCAGTTCTTC. The encoded protein is CSVTPGGLSYNEQFF.

This clonotype was seen only once. The rearrangement joins TRBV6-5 to TRBJ1-1; the match to TRBD1 covers 8 bases. V lost 2 bases to trimming and J lost 8 bases; unmatched junction nucleotides: 10. This CDR3 region has 15 residues. Germline CDR1 and CDR2: MNHEY and SVGAGI. This CDR3 is CASSYRDRMMGEAFF. Written as DNA, the CDR3 is TGTGCCAGCAGTTACAGGGACAGGATGATGGGGGAAGCTTTCTTT.

This clonotype was seen a few times. The V gene is TRBV28, the J gene TRBJ1-2, with TRBD1 as a possible D gene (6 bases). Germline lookup yields CDR1 MDHEN and CDR2 SYDVKM. The CDR3 extends over 15 amino acids. The germline V and J ends were trimmed by 6 bases and 4 bases, with 18 bases remaining between them. As DNA, the CDR3 is TGTGCCAGCAGCCCCCATCGGGGCAGGGGCTATGGCTACACCTTC. It is translated as CASSPHRGRGYGYTF.

The genes are TRBV12-3 or TRBV12-4 and TRBJ2-1, with TRBD1 identical over 7 bases. The junction had 11 bases not matched to a gene; V was cut back by 6 bases and J by 9 bases. This CDR3 is built from 14 residues. CDR3 residues: CASRPGQPRGEQFF. The DNA of the CDR3 is TGTGCCAGCAGGCCGGGACAGCCCAGGGGTGAGCAGTTCTTC.

This clonotype was picked up a small number of times. The chain joins TRBV7-8 to TRBJ2-3; D is unclear. Germline assignment: CDR1 SGHVS and CDR2 FQNEAQ. The CDR3 contains 17 residues. V lost 1 base, J lost 1 base, and 15 bases lay in between. The CDR3 is CASSLESRARRTDTQYF. CDR3 nucleotides: TGTGCCAGCAGCTTAGAATCTAGGGCCCGTCGCACAGATACGCAGTATTTT. Together with reference TRBV7-8 and TRBJ2-3, the CDR3 gives the full variable domain: GAGVSQSPRYKVAKRGQDVALRCDPISGHVSLFWYQQALGQGPEFLTYFQNEAQLDKSGLPSDRFFAERPEGSVSTLKIQRTQQEDSAVYLCASSLESRARRTDTQYFGPGTRLTVL.